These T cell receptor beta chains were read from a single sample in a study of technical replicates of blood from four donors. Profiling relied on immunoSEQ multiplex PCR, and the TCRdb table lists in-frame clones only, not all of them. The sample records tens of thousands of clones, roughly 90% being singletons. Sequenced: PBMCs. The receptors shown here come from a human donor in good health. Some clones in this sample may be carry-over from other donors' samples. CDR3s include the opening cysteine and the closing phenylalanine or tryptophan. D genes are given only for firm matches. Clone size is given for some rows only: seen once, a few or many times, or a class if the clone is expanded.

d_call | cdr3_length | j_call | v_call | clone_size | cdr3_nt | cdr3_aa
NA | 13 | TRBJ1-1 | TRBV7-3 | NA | TGTGCCAGCAGCTTAACGGCCTCAACTGAAGCTTTCTTT | CASSLTASTEAFF
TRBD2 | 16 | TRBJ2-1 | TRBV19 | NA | TGTGCCAGTAGTATCCCCGGGAGGGGAAGGAACAATGAGCAGTTCTTC | CASSIPGRGRNNEQFF
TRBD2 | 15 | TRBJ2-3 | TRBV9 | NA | TGTGCCAGCAGCGTAGAAGCGGGAAGAGGAGATACGCAGTATTTT | CASSVEAGRGDTQYF
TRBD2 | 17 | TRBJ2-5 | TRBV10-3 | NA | TGTGCCATCAGTGTCCAATTAGCGGGAGGTTCCATAGAGACCCAGTACTTC | CAISVQLAGGSIETQYF
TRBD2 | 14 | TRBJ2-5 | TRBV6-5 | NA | TGTGCCAGCAGTTACGGGCTAGCGGGAAGGACCCAGTACTTC | CASSYGLAGRTQYF
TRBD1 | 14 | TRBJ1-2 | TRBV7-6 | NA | TGTGCCAGCAGCTTGGATGAACAGGGGGGTGGCTACACCTTC | CASSLDEQGGGYTF
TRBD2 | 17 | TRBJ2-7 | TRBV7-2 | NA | TGTGCCAGCAGCCCCCGTTTGGTAGCGGGATCTTCCTACGAGCAGTACTTC | CASSPRLVAGSSYEQYF
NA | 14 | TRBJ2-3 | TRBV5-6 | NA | TGTGCCAGCAGCTTCCGTTTTTACACAGATACGCAGTATTTT | CASSFRFYTDTQYF
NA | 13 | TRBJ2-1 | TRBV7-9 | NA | TGTGCCAGCAGCTTAGAGGGAGTCAATGAGCAGTTCTTC | CASSLEGVNEQFF
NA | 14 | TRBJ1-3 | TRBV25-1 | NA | TGTGCCAGCAGTGGGCTAGTAGCTGGAAACACCATATATTTT | CASSGLVAGNTIYF
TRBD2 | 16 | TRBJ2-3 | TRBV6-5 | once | TGTGCCAGCAGTTACTTCGCTAGCGGTAGCACAGATACGCAGTATTTT | CASSYFASGSTDTQYF
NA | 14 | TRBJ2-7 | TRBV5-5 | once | TGTGCCAGCAGCCCCTTCGACAGTGCCTACGAGCAGTACTTC | CASSPFDSAYEQYF
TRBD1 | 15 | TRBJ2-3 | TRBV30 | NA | TGTGCCTGGAGCCCCGGGACAGGGATCATGGATACGCAGTATTTT | CAWSPGTGIMDTQYF
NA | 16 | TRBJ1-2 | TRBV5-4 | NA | TGTGCCAGCAGCTTCCCCAGCGGCAGAGCTAACTATGGCTACACCTTC | CASSFPSGRANYGYTF
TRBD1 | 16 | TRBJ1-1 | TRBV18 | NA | TGTGCCAGCTCACCCCGGGACAGTGCCATGAACACTGAAGCTTTCTTT | CASSPRDSAMNTEAFF
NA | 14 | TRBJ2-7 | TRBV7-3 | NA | TGTGCCAGCAGCCAGATGGGGGGGCAAAGCGAGCAGTACTTC | CASSQMGGQSEQYF
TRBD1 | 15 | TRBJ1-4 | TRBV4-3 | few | TGCGCCAGCAGCCAGCAAGGGACAGGGGGGACGAAACTGTTTTTT | CASSQQGTGGTKLFF